This T cell receptor (beta chain) was sequenced during a study of blood T cell repertoires in COVID-19. At the level of the study: Collection of acute and convalescent COVID-19 samples took place in the United States, Italy and Spain.

TCRdb's table, derived via immunoSEQ multiplex PCR, lists solely in-frame clones and lacks some. The sample yields around 160,000 clones, approximately 88% seen once. CDR3 length equals 12 residues. Trimming took 4 bases from V and 8 from J, leaving 9 bases between them. Germline CDR1 reads KGHSH; CDR2 reads LQKENI. V usage is TRBV18 and J usage is TRBJ2-1, with D possibly TRBD2 on 5 matching bases. This receptor was obtained from a man between 60 and 70 years old with acute or convalescent COVID-19. The sequenced material came from peripheral blood. CDR3 sequence reads: CASSREGDEQFF. Written as DNA, the CDR3 is TGTGCCAGCTCACGTGAGGGAGATGAGCAGTTCTTC.